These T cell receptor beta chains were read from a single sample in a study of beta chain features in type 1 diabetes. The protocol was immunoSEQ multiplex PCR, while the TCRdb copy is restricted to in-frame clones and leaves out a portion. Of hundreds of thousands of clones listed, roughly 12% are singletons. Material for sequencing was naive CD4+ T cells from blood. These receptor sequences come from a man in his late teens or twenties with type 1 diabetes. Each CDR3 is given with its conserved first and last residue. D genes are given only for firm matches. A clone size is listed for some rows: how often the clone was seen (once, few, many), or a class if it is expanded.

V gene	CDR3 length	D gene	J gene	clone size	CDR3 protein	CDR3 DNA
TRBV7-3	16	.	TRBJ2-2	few	CASSPSGFPNTGELFF	TGTGCCAGCAGCCCGAGCGGTTTCCCGAACACCGGGGAGCTGTTTTTT
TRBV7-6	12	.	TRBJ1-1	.	CASSLQGSEAFF	TGTGCCAGCAGCTTACAGGGCTCTGAAGCTTTCTTT
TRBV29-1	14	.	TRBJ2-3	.	CSALRGGSTDTQYF	TGCAGCGCCCTCAGGGGGGGAAGCACAGATACGCAGTATTTT
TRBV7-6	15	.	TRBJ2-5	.	CASSSPSGIQETQYF	TGTGCCAGCAGCTCCCCCTCGGGGATCCAAGAGACCCAGTACTTC
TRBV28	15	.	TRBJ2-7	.	CASSFAPDSSYEQYF	TGTGCCAGCAGTTTCGCCCCCGATAGCTCCTACGAGCAGTACTTC
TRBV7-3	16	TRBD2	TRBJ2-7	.	CASSLTRTSGLGEQYF	TGTGCCAGCAGCTTAACCCGGACTAGCGGGTTGGGCGAGCAGTACTTC
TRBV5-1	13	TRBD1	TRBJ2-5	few	CASHRDRGETQYF	TGCGCCAGTCACCGGGACAGGGGAGAGACCCAGTACTTC
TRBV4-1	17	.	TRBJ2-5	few	CASSSAAWGAGGETQYF	TGCGCCAGCAGCTCAGCCGCCTGGGGGGCGGGTGGAGAGACCCAGTACTTC
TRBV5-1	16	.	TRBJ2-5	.	CASSLAGGATQETQYF	TGCGCCAGCAGCTTGGCTGGCGGAGCCACGCAAGAGACCCAGTACTTC
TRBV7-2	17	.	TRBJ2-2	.	CASSLVGGRTNTGELFF	TGTGCCAGCAGCTTAGTAGGAGGCAGGACGAACACCGGGGAGCTGTTTTTT
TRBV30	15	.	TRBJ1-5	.	CAWSVNTHINQPQHF	TGTGCCTGGAGTGTGAACACTCACATTAATCAGCCCCAGCATTTT
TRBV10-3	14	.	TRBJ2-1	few	CAISSTQLVNEQFF	TGTGCCATCAGTTCGACCCAACTAGTCAATGAGCAGTTCTTC
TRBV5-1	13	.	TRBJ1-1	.	CASSLTLNTEAFF	TGCGCCAGCAGCTTGACTCTTAACACTGAAGCTTTCTTT
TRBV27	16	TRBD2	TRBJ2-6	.	CASSLGRGSGANVLTF	TGTGCCAGCAGTTTAGGGAGGGGCTCTGGGGCCAACGTCCTGACTTTC
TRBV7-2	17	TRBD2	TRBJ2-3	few	CASSSHRLAGAPGGQYF	TGTGCCAGCAGCTCCCATCGGCTAGCGGGGGCCCCGGGCGGGCAGTATTTT
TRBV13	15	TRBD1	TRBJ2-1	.	CASSTRQGDYNEQFF	TGTGCCAGCAGCACAAGACAGGGGGATTACAATGAGCAGTTCTTC
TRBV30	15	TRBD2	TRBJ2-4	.	CAWSPTSGGRNIQYF	TGTGCCTGGAGTCCCACTAGCGGGGGACGGAACATTCAGTACTTC
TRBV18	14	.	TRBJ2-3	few	CASSRSSGTDTQYF	TGTGCCAGCTCACGGTCCTCAGGGACAGATACGCAGTATTTT
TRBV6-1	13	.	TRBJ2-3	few	CASRAVEADTQYF	TGTGCCAGCAGGGCCGTGGAGGCAGATACGCAGTATTTT
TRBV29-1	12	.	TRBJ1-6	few	CSVRDTDSPLHF	TGCAGCGTGAGGGACACAGATTCACCCCTCCACTTT
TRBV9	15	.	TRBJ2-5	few	CASSVGASAGETQYF	TGTGCCAGCAGCGTAGGGGCTAGCGCCGGGGAGACCCAGTACTTC
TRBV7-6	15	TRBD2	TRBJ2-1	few	CASTLSGGTYNEQFF	TGTGCCAGCACCCTTAGCGGGGGGACCTACAATGAGCAGTTCTTC
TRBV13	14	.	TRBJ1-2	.	CASSPKELNYGYTF	TGTGCCAGCAGCCCAAAGGAACTTAACTATGGCTACACCTTC
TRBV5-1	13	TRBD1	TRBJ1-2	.	CASGDREGYGYTF	TGCGCCAGCGGCGACAGGGAGGGGTATGGCTACACCTTC
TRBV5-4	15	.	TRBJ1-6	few	CASSLVQGNNSPLHF	TGTGCCAGCAGCTTGGTGCAGGGAAATAATTCACCCCTCCACTTT
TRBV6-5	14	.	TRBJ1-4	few	CASRDGATNEKLFF	TGTGCCAGCAGAGACGGTGCAACTAATGAAAAACTGTTTTTT
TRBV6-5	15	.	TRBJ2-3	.	CASSYSRAATDTQYF	TGTGCCAGCAGTTACTCGAGGGCGGCCACAGATACGCAGTATTTT
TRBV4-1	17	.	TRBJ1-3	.	CASSQDRNGLSGNTIYF	TGCGCCAGCAGCCAAGATCGCAACGGTCTCTCTGGAAACACCATATATTTT
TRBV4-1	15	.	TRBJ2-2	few	CASSQERTANGELFF	TGCGCCAGCAGCCAAGAACGGACCGCAAACGGGGAGCTGTTTTTT
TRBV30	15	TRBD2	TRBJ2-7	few	CAWRPYRPGLTELDF	TGTGCCTGGAGGCCCTACCGACCGGGACTAACTGAGCTCGACTTC
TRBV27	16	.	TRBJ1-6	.	CASSPRSPGFDSPLHF	TGTGCCAGCAGTCCCCGGAGCCCGGGGTTCGATTCACCCCTCCACTTT
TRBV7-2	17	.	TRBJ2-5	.	CASSPPGPGTFQETQYF	TGTGCCAGCAGCCCCCCTGGGCCCGGTACGTTTCAAGAGACCCAGTACTTC
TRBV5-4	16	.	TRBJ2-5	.	CASSLKGLRPQETQYF	TGTGCCAGCAGCTTGAAAGGGCTGCGCCCCCAAGAGACCCAGTACTTC
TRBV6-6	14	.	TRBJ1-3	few	CASSYGSSGNTIYF	TGTGCCAGCAGTTATGGGAGTTCTGGAAACACCATATATTTT
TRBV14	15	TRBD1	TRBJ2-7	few	CASSVRDRTWGEQYF	TGTGCCAGCAGCGTACGGGACAGGACTTGGGGTGAGCAGTACTTC
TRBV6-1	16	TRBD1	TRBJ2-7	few	CASSGPRQGRSYEQYF	TGTGCCAGCAGTGGGCCGAGACAGGGAAGGTCCTACGAGCAGTACTTC
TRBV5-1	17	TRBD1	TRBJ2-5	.	CASSLPGQASWDETQYF	TGCGCCAGCAGCTTGCCGGGACAGGCAAGCTGGGATGAGACCCAGTACTTC
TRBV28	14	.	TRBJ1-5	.	CASASQRANQPQHF	TGTGCCAGCGCATCACAGAGGGCCAATCAGCCCCAGCATTTT
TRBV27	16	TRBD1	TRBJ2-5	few	CASSSTRDRPQETQYF	TGTGCCAGCAGTTCGACCCGGGACAGGCCTCAAGAGACCCAGTACTTC
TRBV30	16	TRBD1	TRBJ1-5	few	CAWSVGGSDSNQPQHF	TGTGCCTGGAGTGTAGGGGGCAGCGATAGCAATCAGCCCCAGCATTTT
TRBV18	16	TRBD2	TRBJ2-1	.	CASVGAGGASYNEQFF	TGTGCCAGCGTAGGAGCGGGGGGTGCCTCCTACAATGAGCAGTTCTTC
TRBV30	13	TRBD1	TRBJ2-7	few	CAWSDRGPDEQYF	TGTGCCTGGAGTGACAGGGGGCCCGACGAGCAGTACTTC
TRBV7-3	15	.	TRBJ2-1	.	CASSLTEVSYNEQFF	TGTGCCAGCAGCTTAACGGAAGTATCTTACAATGAGCAGTTCTTC
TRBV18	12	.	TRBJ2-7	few	CASSRSQDEQYF	TGTGCCAGCTCACGAAGCCAGGACGAGCAGTACTTC
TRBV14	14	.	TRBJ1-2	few	CASSQGRQGDGYTF	TGTGCCAGCAGCCAAGGCCGGCAGGGTGATGGCTACACCTTC
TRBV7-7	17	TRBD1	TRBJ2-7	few	CASRSGLYRGVKYRQYF	TGTGCCAGCAGAAGTGGGCTCTACAGGGGAGTCAAATATCGGCAGTACTTC